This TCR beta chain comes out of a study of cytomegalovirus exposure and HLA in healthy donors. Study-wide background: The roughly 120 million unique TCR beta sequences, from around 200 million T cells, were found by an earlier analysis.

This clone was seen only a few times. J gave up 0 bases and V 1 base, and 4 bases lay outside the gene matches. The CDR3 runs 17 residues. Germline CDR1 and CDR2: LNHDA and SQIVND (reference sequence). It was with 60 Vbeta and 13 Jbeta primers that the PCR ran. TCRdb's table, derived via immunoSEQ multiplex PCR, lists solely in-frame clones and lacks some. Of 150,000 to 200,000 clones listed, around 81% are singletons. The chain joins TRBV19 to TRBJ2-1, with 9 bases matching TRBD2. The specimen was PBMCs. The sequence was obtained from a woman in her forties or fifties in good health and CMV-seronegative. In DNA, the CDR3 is TGTGCCAGTAGTATAGTTCCAGCGGGAGGCTCCTACAATGAGCAGTTCTTC. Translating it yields CASSIVPAGGSYNEQFF.